The 14 T cell receptor beta chains presented below share a single source sample, sequenced in a study of response to subunit inactivated influenza vaccine. TCRdb ran MiXCR on the RT-PCR reads and lists one entry per CDR3 protein. The data contain 590,000 or so distinct CDR3 sequences, approximately 15% of them singletons. The sample consisted of PBMCs from blood, taken around 15 days before vaccination. These receptors originate from a middle-aged man who received an inactivated influenza vaccine.

A few counts support this clonotype. The chain recombines TRBV28 with TRBJ1-2; no clear D. This CDR3 contains 11 residues. CDR1 and CDR2 from the germline V gene are MDHEN and SYDVKM. V gave up 7 bases and J gave up 4 bases, with 7 bases separating them. The CDR3 DNA sequence: TGTGCCAGCAAAGTGGCCTATGGCTACACCTTC. Its protein product is CASKVAYGYTF.

This chain joins TRBV7-2 and TRBJ1-1, with no clear D. Trimming left V 5 bases short and J 4 bases short, with 11 bases between. Germline values: CDR1 SGHTA, CDR2 FQGNSA. The CDR3 runs 13 residues. CDR3: CASSTDAFTEAFF. CDR3 bases: TGTGCCAGCAGCACCGATGCCTTCACTGAAGCTTTCTTT.

In this sample, this clonotype turned up a few times. The chain recombines TRBV5-1 with TRBJ1-3; D gene ambiguous. The germline gives CDR1 SGHRS, CDR2 YFSETQ. Trimming stripped 2 bases from V and 2 bases from J, with 8 bases between. The CDR3 contains 14 residues. The CDR3 here is CASSLGNTGNTIYF. The CDR3 nucleotides read TGCGCCAGCAGCTTAGGGAATACTGGAAACACCATATATTTT.

The V call is TRBV28, the J call TRBJ2-2; D is perhaps TRBD2 (7 bases). This CDR3 has 15 amino acids. V was trimmed by 5 bases and J by 5 bases, leaving 15 bases between them. The germline V gene encodes CDR1 MDHEN and CDR2 SYDVKM. CDR3 DNA: TGTGCCAGCAGTCACCCTAGGGGGGGAACCGGGGAGCTGTTTTTT. It codes for CASSHPRGGTGELFF.

The chain is built from TRBV2 and TRBJ1-5, with 7 bases aligning to TRBD1. V was pared by 1 base and J by 1 base, with 4 bases of the junction left unmatched. CDR3 length: 16 amino acids. Germline CDR1 and CDR2: SNHLY and FYNNEI. For the CDR3, the DNA is TGTGCCAGCAGTGAAGACAGGGGCCGGAGCAATCAGCCCCAGCATTTT. As protein: CASSEDRGRSNQPQHF.

This clonotype was counted only a few times. The chain employs TRBV6-2 or TRBV6-3 and TRBJ1-4; no clear D. The germline gives CDR1 MNHEY, CDR2 SVGEGT. The CDR3 is made up of 14 amino acids. V lost 8 bases, J lost 0 bases, and 10 bases lay in between. CDR3 loop: CASRYSATNEKLFF. CDR3 DNA: TGTGCCAGCCGCTACAGTGCAACTAATGAAAAACTGTTTTTT.

This clonotype has at least ten counts. The chain joins TRBV24-1 to TRBJ1-5; TRBD1 agrees at 8 bases. Germline trimming cut 2 bases from V and 0 bases from J; bases unmatched to any gene: 14. Per germline, CDR1 KGHDR and CDR2 SFDVKD. The CDR3 is 20 amino acids. The CDR3 nucleotides are TGTGCCACCAGTGATTGGGACAGGACACTTCTGACTTATAGCAATCAGCCCCAGCATTTT. Protein product: CATSDWDRTLLTYSNQPQHF.

V usage is TRBV6-1 and J usage is TRBJ2-5; D perhaps matches TRBD1 (5 bases). V shed 3 bases and J shed 3 bases, with 8 bases lying between them. CDR1 MNHNS and CDR2 SASEGT come from the germline V gene. The CDR3 has 13 amino acids. As DNA, the CDR3 is TGTGCCAGCAGTGAGGTAGGGGAAGAGACCCAGTACTTC. Protein: CASSEVGEETQYF.

This clonotype was recorded a few times. This sequence joins TRBV20-1 and TRBJ1-1; maybe TRBD1 (5 bases). The germline V gene has CDR1 DFQATT and CDR2 SNEGSKA (reference sequence). Trimming pared 1 base from V and 0 bases from J, leaving 9 bases between. The CDR3 is 14 amino acids. DNA for the CDR3: TGCAGTGCTAGAGCTGGGGCCATGAACACTGAAGCTTTCTTT. This translates into CSARAGAMNTEAFF.

V gene TRBV29-1 combines with J gene TRBJ2-7; TRBD2 agrees at 11 bases. V was clipped by 4 bases and J by 5 bases; unmatched bases: 7. Germline V CDR1 and CDR2: SQVTM, ANQGSEA. The CDR3 has 14 amino acids. CDR3: CSVVFLAGGNEQYF. The CDR3 DNA reads as TGCAGCGTTGTTTTTCTAGCGGGAGGTAACGAGCAGTACTTC.

This clonotype was counted ten times or more. The germline gene is not matched at one end of the junction; a read error may be the cause. J is TRBJ1-1 and V is TRBV29-1, with D possibly matching TRBD1 (5 bases). Germline CDR1 is SQVTM and CDR2 is ANQGSEA. The CDR3 contains 9 residues. This CDR3 reads CSVEEMGGF. The CDR3 nucleotides read TGCAGCGTTGAAGAGATGGGGGGATTT.

There are a few counts of this clonotype. This chain links TRBV12-3 or TRBV12-4 with TRBJ1-5; D call uncertain. This CDR3 comprises 13 residues. The V end was cut by 1 base, the J end by 4 bases, with 5 bases between. The CDR3 region has the DNA TGTGCCAGCAGTTTAGTGAGGAATCAGCCCCAGCATTTT. It codes for CASSLVRNQPQHF.

The J gene is TRBJ1-4, the V gene TRBV6-2 or TRBV6-3; D remains unclear. Deletions cut 7 bases from V and 5 bases from J, with 14 bases between. CDR1 is MNHEY, CDR2 SVGEGT, per germline. The CDR3 spans 14 residues. This chain's CDR3 is CASMRAQMNEKLFF. CDR3 coding DNA: TGTGCCAGCATGAGGGCCCAAATGAATGAAAAACTGTTTTTT.

The chain combines TRBV7-2 with TRBJ2-5; D is uncertain. In germline, CDR1 is SGHTA, CDR2 FQGNSA. Trimming left V 5 bases short and J 0 bases short, with 10 bases between. This CDR3 has 14 amino acids. CDR3 protein: CASSPYSHQETQYF. CDR3 sequence (DNA): TGTGCCAGCAGCCCCTACAGTCACCAAGAGACCCAGTACTTC.